This record concerns one T cell receptor (beta chain) sequence. Antigen unknown. The data were obtained in a study of T cell responses to AZD1222 COVID-19 vaccine. Study findings and constraints: Just a handful of AZD1222 recipients were seropositive at baseline. Unmutated regions of variants are reportedly targeted by nearly half of spike-specific TCRs.

Second doses that came at about 4 or about 12 weeks were put together. The protocol was immunoSEQ multiplex PCR, while the TCRdb copy is restricted to in-frame clones and leaves out a portion. The sample shows about 100,000 clones, roughly nine tenths of them seen only once. The input for sequencing was peripheral blood, taken 28 days after the second AZD1222 dose. The receptor comes from an adult who received the AZD1222 COVID-19 vaccine.

Written as DNA, the CDR3 is TGTGCCAGTACCTTAGACAGGAATGGAGAAAAACTGTTTTTT. This sequence encodes CASTLDRNGEKLFF. The gene calls are TRBV19 and TRBJ1-4; TRBD1 is a possible D gene (6 bases). This CDR3 region has 14 residues. The V end lost 7 bases, the J end lost 8 bases, and 17 bases lay between the germline ends. The germline CDR1 and CDR2 sequences are LNHDA and SQIVND (reference sequence).